This T cell receptor beta chain was found in a study of blood T cell repertoires in COVID-19. The wider study: The United States, Italy and Spain were the sources of the acute and convalescent COVID-19 samples. T cells, B-cell-depleted T cells, or PBMCs provided the cDNA or gDNA that served as material.

Source study methods: Estimation of nucleated cell counts was performed using reference gene primer amplification. Assay used: immunoSEQ multiplex PCR; TCRdb lists only in-frame clones, some missing. V, J and clone size are taken as reported in that table, and D and trimming were inferred from the DNA itself. The sample contains about 110,000 clones, over 70% of which appear only once. This receptor was identified in a human donor in a cohort sampled during active or convalescent COVID-19. Material: peripheral blood.

CDR3 sequence (DNA): TGTGCCAGCAGCCGTCAATACGAGCAGTACTTC. Its protein is CASSRQYEQYF. The chain recombines TRBV7-8 with TRBJ2-7; no clear D. Germline V gene sequence: CDR1 SGHVS, CDR2 FQNEAQ. V gave up 5 bases and J gave up 4 bases, with 6 bases separating them. The CDR3 runs to 11 residues.